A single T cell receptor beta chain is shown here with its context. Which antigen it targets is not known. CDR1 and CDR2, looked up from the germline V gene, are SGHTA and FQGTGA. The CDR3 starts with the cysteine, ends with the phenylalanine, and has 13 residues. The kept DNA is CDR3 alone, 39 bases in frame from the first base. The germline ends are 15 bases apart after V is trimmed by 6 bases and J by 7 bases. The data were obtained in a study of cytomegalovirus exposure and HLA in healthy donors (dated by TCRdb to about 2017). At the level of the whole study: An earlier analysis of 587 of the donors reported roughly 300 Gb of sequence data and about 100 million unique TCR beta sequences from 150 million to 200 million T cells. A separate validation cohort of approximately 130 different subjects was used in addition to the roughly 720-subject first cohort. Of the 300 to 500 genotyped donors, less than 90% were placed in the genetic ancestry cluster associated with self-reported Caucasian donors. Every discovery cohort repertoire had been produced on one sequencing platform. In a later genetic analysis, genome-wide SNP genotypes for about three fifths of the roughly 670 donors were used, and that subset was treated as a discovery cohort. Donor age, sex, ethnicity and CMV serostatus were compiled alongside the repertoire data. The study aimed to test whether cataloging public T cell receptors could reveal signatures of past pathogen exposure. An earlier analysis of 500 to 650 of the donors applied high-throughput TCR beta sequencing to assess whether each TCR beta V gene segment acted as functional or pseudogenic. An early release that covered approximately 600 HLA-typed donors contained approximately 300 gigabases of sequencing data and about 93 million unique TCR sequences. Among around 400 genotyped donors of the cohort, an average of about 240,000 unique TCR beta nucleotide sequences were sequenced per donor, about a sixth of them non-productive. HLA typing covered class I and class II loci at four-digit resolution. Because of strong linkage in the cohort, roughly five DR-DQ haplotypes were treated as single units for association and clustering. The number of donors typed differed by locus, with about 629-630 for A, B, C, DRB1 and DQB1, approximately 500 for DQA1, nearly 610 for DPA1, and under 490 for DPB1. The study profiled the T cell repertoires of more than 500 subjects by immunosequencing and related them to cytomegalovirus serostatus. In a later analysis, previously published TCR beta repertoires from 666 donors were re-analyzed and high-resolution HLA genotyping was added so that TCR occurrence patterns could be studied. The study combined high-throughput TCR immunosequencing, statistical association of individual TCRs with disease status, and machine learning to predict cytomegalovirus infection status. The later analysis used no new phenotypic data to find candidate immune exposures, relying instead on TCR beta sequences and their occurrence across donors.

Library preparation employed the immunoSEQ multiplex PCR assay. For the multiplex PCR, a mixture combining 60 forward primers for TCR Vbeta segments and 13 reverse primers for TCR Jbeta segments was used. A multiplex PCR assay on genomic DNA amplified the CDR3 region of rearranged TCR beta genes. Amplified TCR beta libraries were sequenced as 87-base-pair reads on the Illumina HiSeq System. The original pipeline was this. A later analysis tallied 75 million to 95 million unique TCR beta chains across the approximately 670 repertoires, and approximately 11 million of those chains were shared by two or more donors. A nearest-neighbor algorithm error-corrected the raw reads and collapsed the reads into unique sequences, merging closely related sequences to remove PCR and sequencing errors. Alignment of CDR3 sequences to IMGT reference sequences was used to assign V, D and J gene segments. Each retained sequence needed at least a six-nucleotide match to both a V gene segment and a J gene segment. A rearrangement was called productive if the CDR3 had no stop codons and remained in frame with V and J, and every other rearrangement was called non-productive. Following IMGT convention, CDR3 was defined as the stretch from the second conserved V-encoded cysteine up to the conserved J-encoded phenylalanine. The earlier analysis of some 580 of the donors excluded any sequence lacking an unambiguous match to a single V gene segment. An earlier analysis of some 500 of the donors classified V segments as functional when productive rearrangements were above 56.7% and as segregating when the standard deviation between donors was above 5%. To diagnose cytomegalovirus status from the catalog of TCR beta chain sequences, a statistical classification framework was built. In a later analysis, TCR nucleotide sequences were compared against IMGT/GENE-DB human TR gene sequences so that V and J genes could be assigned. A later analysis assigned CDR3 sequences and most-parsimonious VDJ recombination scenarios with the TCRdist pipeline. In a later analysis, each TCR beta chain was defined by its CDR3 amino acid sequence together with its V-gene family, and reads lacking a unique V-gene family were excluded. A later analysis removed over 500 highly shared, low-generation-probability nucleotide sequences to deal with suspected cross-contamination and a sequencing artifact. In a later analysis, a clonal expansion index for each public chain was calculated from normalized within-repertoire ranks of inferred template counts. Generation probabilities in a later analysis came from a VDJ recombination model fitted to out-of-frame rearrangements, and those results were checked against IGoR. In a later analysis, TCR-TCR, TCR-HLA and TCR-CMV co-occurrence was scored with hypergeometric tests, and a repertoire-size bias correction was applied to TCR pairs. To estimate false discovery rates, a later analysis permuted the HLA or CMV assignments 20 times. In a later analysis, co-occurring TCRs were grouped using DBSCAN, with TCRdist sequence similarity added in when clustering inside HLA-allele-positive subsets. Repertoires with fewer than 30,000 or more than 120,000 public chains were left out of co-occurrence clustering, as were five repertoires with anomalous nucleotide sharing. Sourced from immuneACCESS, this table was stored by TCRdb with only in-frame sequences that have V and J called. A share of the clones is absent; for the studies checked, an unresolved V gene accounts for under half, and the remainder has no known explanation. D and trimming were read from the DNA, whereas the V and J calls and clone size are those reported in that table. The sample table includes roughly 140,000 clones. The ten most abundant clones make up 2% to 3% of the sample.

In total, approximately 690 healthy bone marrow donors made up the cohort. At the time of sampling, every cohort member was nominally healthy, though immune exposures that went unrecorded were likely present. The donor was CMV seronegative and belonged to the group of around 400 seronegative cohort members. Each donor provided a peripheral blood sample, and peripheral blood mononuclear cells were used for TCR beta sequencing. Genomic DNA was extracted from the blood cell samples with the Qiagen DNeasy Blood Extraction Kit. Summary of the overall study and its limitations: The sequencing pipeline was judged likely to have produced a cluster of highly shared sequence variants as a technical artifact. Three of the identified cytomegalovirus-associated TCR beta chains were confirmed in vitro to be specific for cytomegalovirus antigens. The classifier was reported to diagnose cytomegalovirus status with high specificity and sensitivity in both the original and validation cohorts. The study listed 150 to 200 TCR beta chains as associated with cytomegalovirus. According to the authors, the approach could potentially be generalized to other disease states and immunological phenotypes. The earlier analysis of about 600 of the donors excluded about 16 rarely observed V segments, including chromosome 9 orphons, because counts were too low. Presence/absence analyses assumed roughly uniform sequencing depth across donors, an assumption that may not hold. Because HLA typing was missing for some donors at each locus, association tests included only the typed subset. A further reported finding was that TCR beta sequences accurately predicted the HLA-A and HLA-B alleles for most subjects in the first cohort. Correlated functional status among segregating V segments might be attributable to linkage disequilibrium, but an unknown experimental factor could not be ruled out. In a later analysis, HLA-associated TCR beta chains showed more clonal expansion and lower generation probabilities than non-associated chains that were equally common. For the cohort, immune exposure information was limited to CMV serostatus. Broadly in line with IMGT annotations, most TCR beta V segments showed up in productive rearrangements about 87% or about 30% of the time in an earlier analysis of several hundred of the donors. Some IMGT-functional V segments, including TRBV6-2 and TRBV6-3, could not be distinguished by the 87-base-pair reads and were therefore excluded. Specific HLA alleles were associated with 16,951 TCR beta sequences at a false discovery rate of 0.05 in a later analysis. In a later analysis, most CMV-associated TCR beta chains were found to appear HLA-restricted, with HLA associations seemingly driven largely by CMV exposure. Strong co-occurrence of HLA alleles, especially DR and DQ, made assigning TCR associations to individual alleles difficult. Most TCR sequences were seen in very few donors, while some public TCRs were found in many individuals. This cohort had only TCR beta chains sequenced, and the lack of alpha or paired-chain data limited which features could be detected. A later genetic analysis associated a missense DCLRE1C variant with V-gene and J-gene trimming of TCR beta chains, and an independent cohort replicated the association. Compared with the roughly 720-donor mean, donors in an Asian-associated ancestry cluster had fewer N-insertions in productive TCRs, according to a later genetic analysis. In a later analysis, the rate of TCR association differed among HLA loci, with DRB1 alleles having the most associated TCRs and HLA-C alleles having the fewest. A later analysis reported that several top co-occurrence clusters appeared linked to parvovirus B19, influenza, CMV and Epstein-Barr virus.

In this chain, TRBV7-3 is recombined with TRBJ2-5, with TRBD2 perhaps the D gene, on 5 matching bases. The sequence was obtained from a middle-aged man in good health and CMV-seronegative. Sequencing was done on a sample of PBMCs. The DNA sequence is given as TGTGCCAGCAGTTCTAGCTCCAGAGGGACCCAGTACTTC. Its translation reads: CASSSSSRGTQYF.